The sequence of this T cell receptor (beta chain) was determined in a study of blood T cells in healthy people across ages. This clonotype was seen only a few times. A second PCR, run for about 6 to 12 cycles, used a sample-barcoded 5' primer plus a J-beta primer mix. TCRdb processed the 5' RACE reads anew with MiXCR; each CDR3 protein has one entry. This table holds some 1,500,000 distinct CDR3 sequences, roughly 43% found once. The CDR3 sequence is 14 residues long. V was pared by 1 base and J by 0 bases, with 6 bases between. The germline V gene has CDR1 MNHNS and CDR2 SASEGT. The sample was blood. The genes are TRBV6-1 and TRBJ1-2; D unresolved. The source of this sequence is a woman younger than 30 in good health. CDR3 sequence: CASSEVGANYGYTF. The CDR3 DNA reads TGTGCCAGCAGTGAAGTTGGAGCTAACTATGGCTACACCTTC.